The 29 T cell receptor beta chains below were found in one sample sequenced in a study of cytomegalovirus exposure and HLA in healthy donors. The PCR made use of 60 Vbeta and 13 Jbeta primers. Here immunoSEQ multiplex PCR was the method, and the copy in TCRdb shows in-frame clones only, minus some. The sample consists of over 200,000 clones, approximately 84% of them appearing once. Sample: PBMCs. All receptors come from a woman between 40 and 50 years old in good health and CMV-seronegative.

This rearrangement joins TRBV9 to TRBJ1-2; TRBD1 agrees at 7 bases. The CDR3 runs to 14 residues. Losses at the gene ends were 4 bases for V and 7 bases for J; bases not matched to a gene: 10. Germline V gene data show CDR1 as SGDLS and CDR2 as YYNGEE. CDR3 in DNA: TGTGCCAGCAGCCTCTCGGGACAGACGTTTGGCTACACCTTC. Its translation: CASSLSGQTFGYTF.

The chain combines TRBV29-1 with TRBJ2-3; 9 bases line up with TRBD2. J gave up 0 bases and V 3 bases, and 4 bases lay outside the gene matches. The CDR3 contains 15 residues. Germline CDR1 and CDR2: SQVTM and ANQGSEA. CDR3 DNA: TGCAGCGTTGATCCGCGGGAGGGTAGCACAGATACGCAGTATTTT. It translates to CSVDPREGSTDTQYF.

The chain couples TRBV6-5 to TRBJ1-1; 7 nucleotides match TRBD1. There are 15 residues in the CDR3. V lost 0 bases, J lost 2 bases, and 3 bases stayed unmatched. Germline CDR1 is MNHEY and CDR2 is SVGAGI. This chain's CDR3 is CASSYSTGYNTEAFF. In DNA, the CDR3 is TGTGCCAGCAGTTACTCGACAGGGTATAACACTGAAGCTTTCTTT.

This chain uses TRBV6-1 with TRBJ1-2; 7 bases are shared with TRBD1. This CDR3 has 14 amino acids. J lost 1 base, V lost 5 bases, and 4 bases had no gene match. Germline V gene data show CDR1 as MNHNS and CDR2 as SASEGT. CDR3 sequence reads: CASSLGTVNYGYTF. The CDR3, as DNA: TGTGCCAGCAGTCTAGGGACAGTTAACTATGGCTACACCTTC.

This chain joins TRBV9 and TRBJ2-7, with 9 bases matching TRBD1. Germline CDR1 SGDLS, CDR2 YYNGEE. With 4 bases clipped from V and 3 bases from J, the junction kept 2 bases outside the gene matches. The length of the CDR3 is 13 residues. The CDR3 reads CASSRDRDYEQYF. CDR3 sequence (DNA): TGTGCCAGCAGCCGGGACAGGGACTACGAGCAGTACTTC. The variable domain in full, with the rest retrieved from reference TRBV9 and TRBJ2-7, is DSGVTQTPKHLITATGQRVTLRCSPRSGDLSVYWYQQSLDQGLQFLIQYYNGEERAKGNILERFSAQQFPDLHSELNLSSLELGDSALYFCASSRDRDYEQYFGPGTRLTVT.

Regarding this clone: The identical CDR3 is also encoded by other nucleotide sequences in the sample. The chain recombines TRBV5-1 with TRBJ2-3, with D uncertain. The CDR3 has 13 amino acids. Germline V lookup: CDR1 SGHRS, CDR2 YFSETQ. Between the trimmed V and J ends, which lost 2 bases and 2 bases, there was a span of 6 bases. The CDR3 loop reads CASSLLLTDTQYF. Written as DNA, the CDR3 is TGCGCCAGCAGCTTACTCCTCACAGATACGCAGTATTTT.

This sequence joins TRBV7-2 and TRBJ1-2, with 7 bases matching TRBD1. The CDR3 spans 12 residues. Germline CDR1 and CDR2: SGHTA and FQGNSA. V was clipped by 4 bases and J by 8 bases; unmatched bases: 4. As DNA, the CDR3 is TGTGCCAGCAGCTCCAGGGGGACGGGCTACACCTTC. Its translation: CASSSRGTGYTF. The whole variable domain, remainder taken from reference TRBV7-2 and TRBJ1-2, is GAGVSQSPSNKVTEKGKDVELRCDPISGHTALYWYRQSLGQGLEFLIYFQGNSAPDKSGLPSDRFSAERTGGSVSTLTIQRTQQEDSAVYLCASSSRGTGYTFGSGTRLTVV.

The chain joins TRBV6-1 to TRBJ1-1; D ambiguous. The germline gives CDR1 MNHNS, CDR2 SASEGT. V was shortened by 6 bases and J by 7 bases, with 15 bases between the two germline ends. The CDR3 is made up of 13 amino acids. The CDR3 DNA reads as TGTGCCAGCAGCTCCACGGGTGAGGATGAAGCTTTCTTT. Encoded protein: CASSSTGEDEAFF.

The chain links TRBV18 to TRBJ1-6; a weak D match, TRBD1 (5 bases). The CDR3 runs 13 residues. V was cut by 2 bases and J by 9 bases, with 8 bases left in between. In germline, CDR1 is KGHSH, CDR2 LQKENI. Here the CDR3 DNA reads TGTGCCAGCTCACCAGATAGGGGTTCACCCCTCCACTTT. Amino acid sequence: CASSPDRGSPLHF.

The chain employs TRBV18 and TRBJ1-4; perhaps TRBD1 as D (5 bases). Germline V gives CDR1 KGHSH, CDR2 LQKENI. The V gene lost 3 bases and the J gene lost 8 bases, with 13 bases spanning the gap. The CDR3 sequence is 14 residues long. The CDR3 DNA is TGTGCCAGCTCACCCCGTAGACAGCCCGAAAAACTGTTTTTT. This codes for CASSPRRQPEKLFF.

The chain carries TRBV30 and TRBJ2-1; perhaps TRBD2 as D (6 bases). V dropped 3 bases and J dropped 10 bases, with 10 bases sitting between them. This CDR3 has 11 amino acids. Germline V lookup: CDR1 GTSNPN, CDR2 SVGIG (reference sequence). In nucleotides, the CDR3 is TGTGCCTGGAGCCGACTAGGGGAGCAGTTCTTC. This translates into CAWSRLGEQFF.

This clone was recorded once. The genes are TRBV7-2 and TRBJ2-7, with D tentatively TRBD2 (6 bases). Trimming left V 4 bases short and J 2 bases short, with 9 bases between. In germline, CDR1 is SGHTA, CDR2 FQGNSA. CDR3 length: 13 residues. The CDR3, as DNA: TGTGCCAGCAGCTGGGACTTACCCTACGAGCAGTACTTC. Its protein is CASSWDLPYEQYF.

V gene TRBV20-1 combines with J gene TRBJ2-7, with unresolved D. CDR1 and CDR2 from the germline V gene are DFQATT and SNEGSKA (reference sequence). This CDR3 has 10 amino acids. Trimming shortened V by 6 bases and J by 5 bases, and 8 bases separated the two germline ends. In DNA form, the CDR3 reads TGCAGTGCGGGCTATCACGAGCAGTACTTC. It translates to CSAGYHEQYF.

V and J are TRBV5-8 and TRBJ1-2, with D possibly matching TRBD1 (6 bases). Germline V gives CDR1 SGHTS, CDR2 YDEGEE. The length of the CDR3 is 14 residues. V gave up 4 bases and J gave up 4 bases, with 14 bases separating them. This chain's CDR3 is CASSPGTRIYGYTF. The DNA for the CDR3 is TGTGCCAGCAGCCCCGGGACACGAATCTATGGCTACACCTTC.

The rearrangement joins TRBV10-3 to TRBJ2-3, with TRBD2 matching 12 bases. Germline values: CDR1 ENHRY, CDR2 SYGVKD. The CDR3 runs to 17 residues. Germline trimming cut 2 bases from V and 1 base from J; bases unmatched to any gene: 4. CDR3 nucleotides: TGTGCCATCAGTGAGCGAACTAGCGGGGGGCGCACAGATACGCAGTATTTT. This encodes CAISERTSGGRTDTQYF.

The V gene is TRBV30, the J gene TRBJ1-2, with D possibly matching TRBD1 (5 bases). Trimming took 6 bases from V and 2 from J, leaving 13 bases between them. The CDR3 loop spans 13 amino acids. Germline V CDR1 and CDR2: GTSNPN, SVGIG (reference sequence). The CDR3 DNA follows: TGTGCCTGCTCGAAGTCAGGGAACTATGGCTACACCTTC. Translating gives CACSKSGNYGYTF.

This clone came up once. This rearrangement joins TRBV7-2 to TRBJ2-7, with TRBD2 matching 8 bases. Germline V gives CDR1 SGHTA, CDR2 FQGNSA. J lost 3 bases, V lost 2 bases, and 6 bases had no gene match. The CDR3 contains 15 residues. The CDR3 reads CASSLLGSGDYEQYF. In DNA, the CDR3 is TGTGCCAGCAGCTTATTGGGTAGCGGGGACTACGAGCAGTACTTC. Combining the CDR3 with reference TRBV7-2 and TRBJ2-7 gives the whole variable domain GAGVSQSPSNKVTEKGKDVELRCDPISGHTALYWYRQSLGQGLEFLIYFQGNSAPDKSGLPSDRFSAERTGGSVSTLTIQRTQQEDSAVYLCASSLLGSGDYEQYFGPGTRLTVT.

The chain combines TRBV19 with TRBJ2-7; D is perhaps TRBD2 (6 bases). The V and J ends lost 5 bases and 2 bases respectively, with 13 bases between them. Looked up from germline, CDR1 is LNHDA and CDR2 is SQIVND (reference sequence). CDR3 size: 14 residues. Written as DNA, the CDR3 is TGTGCCAGTAGTCCCCCGGGACTCACCTACGAGCAGTACTTC. Translating it yields CASSPPGLTYEQYF.

In this sample, this clone turned up once. The rearrangement uses TRBV6-5 and TRBJ2-1; D uncertain. V lost 2 bases, J lost 8 bases, and 10 bases lay in between. Germline CDR1 and CDR2: MNHEY and SVGAGI. This CDR3 comprises 13 residues. This CDR3 reads CASSYRFRDEQFF. CDR3 nucleotide sequence: TGTGCCAGCAGTTACAGATTTCGCGATGAGCAGTTCTTC.

V usage is TRBV6-5 and J usage is TRBJ2-5, with D possibly being TRBD2 (5 bases). The CDR3 runs 12 residues. The germline gives CDR1 MNHEY, CDR2 SVGAGI. Trimming stripped 6 bases from V and 11 bases from J, with 16 bases between. The CDR3 spells CASSRAGREQYF. The DNA of the CDR3 is TGTGCCAGCAGCCGCGCGGGCAGAGAGCAGTACTTC.

This chain's CDR3 is CASRTLGPNTEAFF. CDR3 bases: TGTGCCAGCAGAACCCTGGGGCCGAACACTGAAGCTTTCTTT. The chain joins TRBV28 to TRBJ1-1; tentatively, D is TRBD1 (5 bases). The CDR3 spans 14 residues. Between the trimmed V and J ends, which lost 6 bases and 1 base, there was a span of 12 bases. Germline CDR1 reads MDHEN; CDR2 reads SYDVKM.

The rearrangement uses TRBV28 and TRBJ1-5; no definite D call. With 8 bases removed from V and 0 bases from J, the gap between germline ends came to 8 bases. The CDR3 covers 13 residues. CDR1 is MDHEN, CDR2 SYDVKM, per germline. The CDR3 coding sequence is TGTGCCAGCCGGAGCTATAGCAATCAGCCCCAGCATTTT. Translated, it gives CASRSYSNQPQHF.

CDR3 nucleotide sequence: TGTGCCAGCAGCGCAGGACAGGGGAACTATGGCTACACCTTC. This translates into CASSAGQGNYGYTF. The chain couples TRBV9 to TRBJ1-2, with 9 bases fitting TRBD1. Trimming cost V 3 bases and J 2 bases; bases outside gene matches: 2. Germline CDR1 SGDLS, CDR2 YYNGEE. The CDR3 is 14 residues long.

This clone was recorded a few times. The V and J genes are TRBV10-1 and TRBJ2-2; TRBD2 agrees at 7 bases. J was trimmed by 4 bases and V by 8 bases; bases with no gene match: 7. There are 14 residues in the CDR3. From germline, CDR1 is WNHNN and CDR2 SYGVQD (reference sequence). The DNA of the CDR3 is TGCGCCAGCCGGGGAGCGGGGAGCACCGGGGAGCTGTTTTTT. As protein: CASRGAGSTGELFF.

This chain uses TRBV2 with TRBJ2-2; D is unresolved. This CDR3 comprises 13 residues. V was trimmed by 4 bases and J by 4 bases, leaving 7 bases between them. Germline loops: CDR1 SNHLY, CDR2 FYNNEI. The CDR3 sequence is CASSVHSTGELFF. CDR3 sequence (DNA): TGTGCCAGCAGTGTACATTCCACCGGGGAGCTGTTTTTT.

The chain joins TRBV5-5 to TRBJ2-7; 12 nucleotides align to TRBD2. V dropped 4 bases and J dropped 5; count of bases not matched to a gene: 16. Germline CDR1 reads SGHKS; CDR2 reads YYEKEE (reference sequence). This CDR3 region has 18 residues. The CDR3 is CASSPRFVASGGADEQYF. The CDR3 DNA reads as TGTGCCAGCAGCCCCAGATTTGTCGCTAGCGGGGGGGCTGACGAGCAGTACTTC.

This chain uses TRBV19 with TRBJ1-1; D is undetermined. This CDR3 has 14 residues. Per germline, CDR1 LNHDA and CDR2 SQIVND (reference sequence). V lost 4 bases and J 1 base, leaving 10 bases between the germline ends. The CDR3 nucleotides are TGTGCCAGTAGTACAACAGCTTCGAACACTGAAGCTTTCTTT. This codes for CASSTTASNTEAFF.

This chain connects TRBV7-9 to TRBJ2-3; a possible D gene is TRBD2 (7 bases). The CDR3 length is 16 residues. Trimming removed 0 bases from V and 1 base from J, with 11 bases in between. Germline CDR1 reads SEHNR; CDR2 reads FQNEAQ (reference sequence). The CDR3 DNA reads TGTGCCAGCAGCTTAGCGACGGGGGGCGGCACAGATACGCAGTATTTT. Translating it yields CASSLATGGGTDTQYF.

This rearrangement joins TRBV5-8 to TRBJ1-4; 7 nucleotides agree with TRBD1. The V gene end was trimmed by 0 bases and the J gene end by 5 bases; junction bases not matched to a gene: 4. Germline V lookup: CDR1 SGHTS, CDR2 YDEGEE. The CDR3 contains 15 residues. The CDR3 is CASSLGQGENEKLFF. The CDR3 DNA reads TGTGCCAGCAGCTTGGGACAGGGCGAGAATGAAAAACTGTTTTTT.